These 8 T cell receptor beta chains originate from one sample sequenced in a study of shared clonotypes between healthy human individuals. TCRdb's copy holds only in-frame clones and misses some; the assay was immunoSEQ multiplex PCR. There are under 200,000 clones in the sample; 85% to 95% occur only once, and 0.067% lies in the top ten. Material: naive CD4+ T cells sorted from blood. Subset reported: CD45RA+ positively selected. The receptors here all came from a woman between 25 and 40 years old in good health.

The rearrangement links TRBV5-4 to TRBJ2-3; D gene uncertain. V lost 7 bases and J 0 bases, leaving 12 bases between the germline ends. The CDR3 consists of 14 residues. CDR1 is SGHNT and CDR2 is YYREEE in the germline V gene (reference sequence). CDR3 protein: CASSRETSTDTQYF. The CDR3 bases are TGTGCCAGCTCCCGAGAGACCAGCACAGATACGCAGTATTTT.

The chain recombines TRBV28 with TRBJ2-7, with TRBD2 as a possible D gene (6 bases). The germline V gene has CDR1 MDHEN and CDR2 SYDVKM. Deletions cut 8 bases from V and 4 bases from J, with 24 bases between. This CDR3 is built from 16 residues. The CDR3 region is CASGYPRAGRRYEQYF. In DNA form, the CDR3 reads TGTGCCAGCGGGTACCCTCGAGCTGGGAGGAGGTACGAGCAGTACTTC.

The chain combines TRBV19 with TRBJ1-5; D ambiguous. This CDR3 is built from 13 residues. The germline gives CDR1 LNHDA, CDR2 SQIVND (reference sequence). The V end was cut by 2 bases, the J end by 5 bases, with 7 bases between. CDR3 region: CASSIYKDQPQHF. CDR3 DNA sequence: TGTGCCAGTAGTATATATAAGGATCAGCCCCAGCATTTT.

The chain recombines TRBV4-1 with TRBJ2-4, with D tentatively TRBD1 (6 bases). The ends were cut back, 2 bases at V and 3 bases at J, with 11 bases in the middle. Germline values: CDR1 MGHRA, CDR2 YSYEKL. The CDR3 covers 15 residues. The CDR3 loop reads CASSQPRDNKNIQYF. DNA for the CDR3: TGCGCCAGCAGCCAACCCCGGGACAACAAAAACATTCAGTACTTC.

V gene TRBV5-1 combines with J gene TRBJ1-1; a possible D gene is TRBD1 (6 bases). This CDR3 is 13 amino acids long. V gave up 4 bases and J gave up 4 bases, with 11 bases separating them. CDR1 is SGHRS and CDR2 is YFSETQ in the germline V gene. For the CDR3, the DNA is TGCGCCAGCAGCGCGGACAGCGTCACTGAAGCTTTCTTT. It yields the protein CASSADSVTEAFF.

The chain recombines TRBV10-3 with TRBJ2-5; the D gene is possibly TRBD2 (7 bases). CDR1 and CDR2 (germline): ENHRY, SYGVKD. This CDR3 comprises 15 residues. V was pared by 2 bases and J by 1 base, with 11 bases between. This chain's CDR3 is CAISEQAGAQETQYF. In DNA form, the CDR3 reads TGTGCCATCAGTGAGCAGGCGGGGGCCCAAGAGACCCAGTACTTC.

As concerns this clone: Other nucleotide sequences from this sample produce the same CDR3. The chain links TRBV5-1 to TRBJ2-7; 11 nucleotides align to TRBD2. Germline trimming cut 6 bases from V and 5 bases from J; bases unmatched to any gene: 16. The germline gives CDR1 SGHRS, CDR2 YFSETQ. This CDR3 contains 17 residues. Here the CDR3 reads CASKASGRSAPRDEQYF. CDR3 in DNA: TGCGCCAGCAAGGCTAGCGGGAGGTCGGCACCCCGCGACGAGCAGTACTTC.

The chain employs TRBV28 and TRBJ2-5; D is perhaps TRBD1 (6 bases). The end of the DNA aligns better with TRBJ2-7, so the J call may be wrong. CDR3 length equals 16 residues. Germline V gene sequence: CDR1 MDHEN, CDR2 SYDVKM. In DNA, the CDR3 is TGTGCCAGCAGTTTAGGGGGCGCGTCGGGGACCTACGAGCAGTACTTC. Translated, it gives CASSLGGASGTYEQYF.